This T cell receptor beta chain emerged from a study of blood T cells in healthy people across ages. Then a second PCR, running roughly 7 to 11 cycles, was carried out with a sample-barcoded 5' primer and a J-beta primer mix. TCRdb reprocessed the 5' RACE reads via MiXCR and lists one record per CDR3 protein. The sample has 1,300,000 or so distinct CDR3 sequences, roughly 60% seen once; the top ten hold 6.5% to 8%. The CDR3 sequence is 16 residues long. V lost 3 bases and J lost 0, with 15 bases in between. Germline V gene lookup returns CDR1 SGDLS and CDR2 YYNGEE. The TCR originated in a man aged 18 to 30 in good health. The specimen sequenced was blood. The chain combines TRBV9 with TRBJ1-2; the D gene is possibly TRBD1 (6 bases). The CDR3 reads CASSERGDTSNYGYTF. The CDR3 DNA follows: TGTGCCAGCAGCGAGAGGGGGGACACTTCTAACTATGGCTACACCTTC.